Below, 11 T cell receptor beta chains from the same sample are listed, as sequenced in a study of shared clonotypes between healthy human individuals. The protocol was immunoSEQ multiplex PCR, while the TCRdb copy is restricted to in-frame clones and leaves out a portion. Of 1 million to 1.3 million clones listed, 75% to 80% were seen once; the top ten hold roughly 0.62%. The sample consisted of memory CD4+ T cells from PBMCs. Subset: CD45RA-negative fraction. These receptors were taken from a man between 18 and 35 years old in good health. Some clones in this sample may be carry-over from other donors' samples.

This clone was detected only a few times. The CDR3: CASSLRTDRYTF. CDR3 nucleotides: TGTGCCAGCAGCCTCCGGACCGACCGCTACACCTTC. The chain recombines TRBV4-2 with TRBJ1-2; D gene ambiguous. This CDR3 is 12 amino acids long. Trimming took 4 bases from V and 9 from J, leaving 12 bases between them. Germline assignment: CDR1 LGHNA and CDR2 YNFKEQ.

The genes are TRBV18 and TRBJ2-7, with D hard to call. Germline CDR1 and CDR2: KGHSH and LQKENI. The CDR3 totals 15 residues. Trimming pared 2 bases from V and 0 bases from J, leaving 11 bases between. This CDR3 reads CASSPSRSSSYEQYF. DNA of the CDR3: TGTGCCAGCTCACCATCCAGGTCGAGCTCCTACGAGCAGTACTTC.

V and J are TRBV10-3 and TRBJ1-3, with D possibly TRBD1 on 5 matching bases. The germline V and J ends were trimmed by 5 bases and 4 bases, with 15 bases remaining between them. The CDR3 contains 15 residues. The germline CDR1 and CDR2 sequences are ENHRY and SYGVKD. The CDR3 sequence is CAISRGPRGGNTIYF. As DNA, the CDR3 is TGTGCCATCAGTAGGGGACCCCGAGGAGGAAACACCATATATTTT.

The rearrangement uses TRBV7-9 and TRBJ2-7, with 11 bases that match TRBD2. There are 14 residues in the CDR3. Germline V gives CDR1 SEHNR, CDR2 FQNEAQ (reference sequence). V was pared by 5 bases and J by 9 bases, with 9 bases of the junction left unmatched. This chain's CDR3 is CASSPTSGVIGQYF. As DNA, the CDR3 is TGTGCCAGCAGCCCGACTAGCGGGGTGATCGGGCAGTACTTC.

The table lists this clone with a count of one. V usage is TRBV7-9 and J usage is TRBJ2-3, with 12 bases aligning to TRBD2. Germline loops: CDR1 SEHNR, CDR2 FQNEAQ (reference sequence). Losses at the gene ends were 5 bases for V and 0 bases for J; bases not matched to a gene: 6. This CDR3 region has 17 residues. The CDR3 loop is CASSPTSGSRSTDTQYF. The CDR3 nucleotides read TGTGCCAGCAGCCCGACTAGCGGGAGTCGGAGCACAGATACGCAGTATTTT.

The V call is TRBV5-1, the J call TRBJ2-2, with a possible D match to TRBD1 (5 bases). The V and J ends lost 0 bases and 6 bases respectively, with 9 bases between them. The CDR3 sequence is 14 residues long. The germline gives CDR1 SGHRS, CDR2 YFSETQ. CDR3 loop: CASSLEGVPGELFF. DNA for the CDR3: TGCGCCAGCAGCTTGGAAGGGGTTCCCGGGGAGCTGTTTTTT.

The chain is built from TRBV11-2 and TRBJ2-6, with D uncertain. V gave up 2 bases and J gave up 2 bases, with 10 bases separating them. Germline CDR1 and CDR2: SGHAT and FQNNGV. This CDR3 has 16 amino acids. Here the CDR3 reads CASSLWAGTGANVLTF. CDR3 in DNA: TGTGCCAGCAGCTTATGGGCTGGGACTGGGGCCAACGTCCTGACTTTC.

The chain carries TRBV9 and TRBJ2-7; a weak D match, TRBD1 (6 bases). This CDR3 region has 14 residues. Trimming took 3 bases from V and 1 from J, leaving 11 bases between them. The germline V gene encodes CDR1 SGDLS and CDR2 YYNGEE. The DNA of the CDR3 is TGTGCCAGCAGCGCCCAGGGGTGGTCCTACGAGCAGTACTTC. Encoded protein: CASSAQGWSYEQYF.

This chain connects TRBV7-8 to TRBJ2-3; D may be TRBD2 (6 bases). The ends were cut back, 5 bases at V and 2 bases at J, with 14 bases in the middle. The CDR3 runs 15 residues. Germline V gives CDR1 SGHVS, CDR2 FQNEAQ. The CDR3 region is CASSPGGTNTDTQYF. CDR3 nucleotide sequence: TGTGCCAGCAGCCCTGGGGGGACCAACACAGATACGCAGTATTTT.

As to this clone: The sample has other DNA sequences that encode this CDR3 too. V and J are TRBV20-1 and TRBJ2-7, with D possibly TRBD1 on 5 matching bases. The CDR3 covers 11 residues. Germline V gene lookup returns CDR1 DFQATT and CDR2 SNEGSKA (reference sequence). V was trimmed by 1 base and J by 4 bases, leaving 5 bases between them. The CDR3 protein is CSARGTYEQYF. The CDR3 DNA is TGCAGTGCTAGAGGGACATACGAGCAGTACTTC.

The V and J genes are TRBV18 and TRBJ1-1, with 7 bases matching TRBD1. This CDR3 is 16 amino acids long. The V and J ends lost 3 bases and 1 base, in that order; junction bases with no gene match: 8. Germline V CDR1 and CDR2: KGHSH, LQKENI. CDR3 loop: CASSPPYGTANTEAFF. CDR3 nucleotides: TGTGCCAGCTCACCGCCATACGGGACAGCGAACACTGAAGCTTTCTTT.